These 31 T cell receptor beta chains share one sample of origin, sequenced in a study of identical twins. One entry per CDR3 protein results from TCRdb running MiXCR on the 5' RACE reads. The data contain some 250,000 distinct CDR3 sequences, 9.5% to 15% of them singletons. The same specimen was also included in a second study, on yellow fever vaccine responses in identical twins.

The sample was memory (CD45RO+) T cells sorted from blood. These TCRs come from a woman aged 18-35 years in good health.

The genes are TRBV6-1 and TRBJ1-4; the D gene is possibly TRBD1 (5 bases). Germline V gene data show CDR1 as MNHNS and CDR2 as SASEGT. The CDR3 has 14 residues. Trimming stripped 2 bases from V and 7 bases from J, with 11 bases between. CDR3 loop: CASSERGQGEKLFF. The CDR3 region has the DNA TGTGCCAGCAGTGAACGTGGACAAGGTGAAAAACTGTTTTTT.

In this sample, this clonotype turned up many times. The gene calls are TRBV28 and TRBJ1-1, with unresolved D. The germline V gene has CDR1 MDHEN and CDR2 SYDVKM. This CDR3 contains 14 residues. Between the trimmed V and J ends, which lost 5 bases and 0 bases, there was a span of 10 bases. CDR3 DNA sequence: TGTGCCAGCAGTCCCGGAGCCCTGAACACTGAAGCTTTCTTT. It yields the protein CASSPGALNTEAFF.

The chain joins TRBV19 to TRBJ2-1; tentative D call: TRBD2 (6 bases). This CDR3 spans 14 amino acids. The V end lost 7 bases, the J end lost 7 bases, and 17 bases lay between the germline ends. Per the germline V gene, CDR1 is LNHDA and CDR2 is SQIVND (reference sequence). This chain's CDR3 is CASTPGGKLNEQFF. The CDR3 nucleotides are TGTGCCAGTACCCCCGGGGGAAAGTTGAATGAGCAGTTCTTC.

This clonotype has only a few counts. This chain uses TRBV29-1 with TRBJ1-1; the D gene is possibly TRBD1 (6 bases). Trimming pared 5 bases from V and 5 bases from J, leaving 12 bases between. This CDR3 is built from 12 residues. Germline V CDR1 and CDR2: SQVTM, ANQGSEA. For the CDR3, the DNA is TGCAGCGTTTCCAACAGGGATACTGAAGCTTTCTTT. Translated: CSVSNRDTEAFF.

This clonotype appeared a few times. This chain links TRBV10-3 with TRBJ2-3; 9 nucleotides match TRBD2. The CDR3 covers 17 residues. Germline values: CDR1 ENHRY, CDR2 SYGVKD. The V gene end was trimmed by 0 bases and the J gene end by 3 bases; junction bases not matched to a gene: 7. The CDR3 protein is CAISESVRGGATDTQYF. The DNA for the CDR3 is TGTGCCATCAGTGAGTCGGTCCGCGGGGGGGCAACAGATACGCAGTATTTT.

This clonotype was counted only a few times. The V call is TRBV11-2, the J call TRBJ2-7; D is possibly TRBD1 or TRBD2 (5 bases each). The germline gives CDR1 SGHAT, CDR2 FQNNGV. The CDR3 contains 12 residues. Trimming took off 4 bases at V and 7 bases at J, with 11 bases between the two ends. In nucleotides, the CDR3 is TGTGCCAGCAGCTCAGGGTCGGGGGAGCAGTACTTC. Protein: CASSSGSGEQYF.

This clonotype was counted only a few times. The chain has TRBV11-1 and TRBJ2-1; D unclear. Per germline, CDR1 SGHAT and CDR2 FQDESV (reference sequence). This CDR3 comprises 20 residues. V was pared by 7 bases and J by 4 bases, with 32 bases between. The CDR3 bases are TGTGCCAGCACCGGATCACGAAAGGTAAACGAATCTGCTCCATACAATGAGCAGTTCTTC. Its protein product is CASTGSRKVNESAPYNEQFF.

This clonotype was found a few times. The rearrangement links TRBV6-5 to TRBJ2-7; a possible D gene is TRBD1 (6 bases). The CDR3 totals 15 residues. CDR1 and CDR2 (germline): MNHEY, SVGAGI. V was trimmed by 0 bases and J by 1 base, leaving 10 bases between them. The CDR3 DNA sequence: TGTGCCAGCAGTTACTCTGGGGGCGGATCCTACGAGCAGTACTTC. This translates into CASSYSGGGSYEQYF.

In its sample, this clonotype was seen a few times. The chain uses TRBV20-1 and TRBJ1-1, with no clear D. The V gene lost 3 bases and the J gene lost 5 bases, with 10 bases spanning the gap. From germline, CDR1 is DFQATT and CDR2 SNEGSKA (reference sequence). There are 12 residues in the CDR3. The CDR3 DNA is TGCAGTGCTAGTGAGGGCGGGACTGAAGCTTTCTTT. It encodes CSASEGGTEAFF.

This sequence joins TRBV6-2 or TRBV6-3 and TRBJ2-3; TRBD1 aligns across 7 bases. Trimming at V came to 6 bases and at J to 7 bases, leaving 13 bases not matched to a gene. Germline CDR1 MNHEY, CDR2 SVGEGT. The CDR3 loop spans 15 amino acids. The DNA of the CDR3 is TGTGCCAGCAGGAAAACCCCAGGGGGACGAAATACGCAGTATTTT. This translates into CASRKTPGGRNTQYF.

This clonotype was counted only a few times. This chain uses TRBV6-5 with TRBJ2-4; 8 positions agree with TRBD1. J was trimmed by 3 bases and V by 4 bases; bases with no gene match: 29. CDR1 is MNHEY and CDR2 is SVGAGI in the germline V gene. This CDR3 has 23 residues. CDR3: CASSSRGRISGLDPLVGKNIQYF. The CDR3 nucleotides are TGTGCCAGCAGTTCCAGGGGGCGCATTTCGGGCCTAGACCCGCTTGTTGGCAAAAACATTCAGTACTTC.

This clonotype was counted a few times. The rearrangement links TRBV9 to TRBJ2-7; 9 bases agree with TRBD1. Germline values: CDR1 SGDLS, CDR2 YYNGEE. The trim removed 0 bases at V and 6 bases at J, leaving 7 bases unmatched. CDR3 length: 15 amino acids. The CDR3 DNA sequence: TGTGCCAGCAGCGTAGGAGGGACAGGGCAGGGCGAGCAGTACTTC. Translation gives CASSVGGTGQGEQYF.

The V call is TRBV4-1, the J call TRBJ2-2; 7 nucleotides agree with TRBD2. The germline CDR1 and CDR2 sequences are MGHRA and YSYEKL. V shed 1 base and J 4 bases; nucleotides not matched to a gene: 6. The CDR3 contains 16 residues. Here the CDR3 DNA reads TGCGCCAGCAGCCAAGGACTAGCAGCCGTCACCGGGGAGCTGTTTTTT. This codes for CASSQGLAAVTGELFF.

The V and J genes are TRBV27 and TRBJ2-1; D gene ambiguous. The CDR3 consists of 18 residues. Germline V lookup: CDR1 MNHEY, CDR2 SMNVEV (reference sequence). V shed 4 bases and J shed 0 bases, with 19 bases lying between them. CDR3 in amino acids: CASSSTAVHPHSYNEQFF. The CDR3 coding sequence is TGTGCCAGCAGTTCCACCGCGGTTCACCCCCACTCCTACAATGAGCAGTTCTTC.

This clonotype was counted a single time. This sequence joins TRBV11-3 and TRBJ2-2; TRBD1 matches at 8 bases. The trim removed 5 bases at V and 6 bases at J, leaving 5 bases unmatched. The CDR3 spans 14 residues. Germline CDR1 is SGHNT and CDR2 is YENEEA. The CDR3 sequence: CASSTRTGPGELFF. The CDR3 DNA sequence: TGTGCCAGCAGCACCCGGACAGGGCCCGGGGAGCTGTTTTTT.

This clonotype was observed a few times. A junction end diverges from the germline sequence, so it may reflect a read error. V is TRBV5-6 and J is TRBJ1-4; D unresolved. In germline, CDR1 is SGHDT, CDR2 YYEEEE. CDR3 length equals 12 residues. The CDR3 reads CASSLGSGPGRF. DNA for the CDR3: TGTGCCAGCAGCCTTGGTTCCGGTCCCGGACGTTTT.

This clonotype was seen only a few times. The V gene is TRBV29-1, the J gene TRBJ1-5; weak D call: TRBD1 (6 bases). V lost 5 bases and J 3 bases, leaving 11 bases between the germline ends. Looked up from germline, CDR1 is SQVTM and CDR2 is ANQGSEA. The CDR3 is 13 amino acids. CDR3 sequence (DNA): TGCAGCGTTTTACAGGGAATCAATCAGCCCCAGCATTTT. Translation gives CSVLQGINQPQHF.

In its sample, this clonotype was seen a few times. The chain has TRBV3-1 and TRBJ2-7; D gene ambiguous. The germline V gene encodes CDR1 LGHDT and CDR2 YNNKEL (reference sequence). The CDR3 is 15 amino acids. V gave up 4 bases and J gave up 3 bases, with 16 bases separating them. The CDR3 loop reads CASSRGSQVFYEQYF. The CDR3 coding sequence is TGTGCCAGCAGCCGAGGATCCCAGGTTTTCTACGAGCAGTACTTC.

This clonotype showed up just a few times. Here the CDR3 reads CSARSGLQETQYF. DNA for the CDR3: TGCAGTGCTAGGAGCGGTCTTCAAGAGACCCAGTACTTC. The J gene is TRBJ2-5, the V gene TRBV20-1, with D maybe TRBD2 (5 bases). V was shortened by 3 bases and J by 2 bases, with 10 bases between the two germline ends. The CDR3 consists of 13 residues. CDR1 DFQATT and CDR2 SNEGSKA come from the germline V gene (reference sequence).

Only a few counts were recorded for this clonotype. In nucleotides, the CDR3 is TGTGCCAGCACCCGGGATGGGACAGGGGGCTACGAGCAGTACTTC. It yields the protein CASTRDGTGGYEQYF. The chain recombines TRBV6-1 with TRBJ2-7, with 11 bases lining up with TRBD1. CDR3 length: 15 amino acids. Trimming at V came to 7 bases and at J to 3 bases, leaving 8 bases not matched to a gene. CDR1 MNHNS and CDR2 SASEGT come from the germline V gene.

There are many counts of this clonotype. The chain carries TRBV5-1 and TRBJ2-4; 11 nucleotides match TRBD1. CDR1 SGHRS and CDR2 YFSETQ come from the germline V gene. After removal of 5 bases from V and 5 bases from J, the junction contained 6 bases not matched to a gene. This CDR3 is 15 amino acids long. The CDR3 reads CASRPGQGDQNIQYF. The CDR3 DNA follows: TGCGCCAGCAGGCCGGGACAGGGGGACCAAAACATTCAGTACTTC.

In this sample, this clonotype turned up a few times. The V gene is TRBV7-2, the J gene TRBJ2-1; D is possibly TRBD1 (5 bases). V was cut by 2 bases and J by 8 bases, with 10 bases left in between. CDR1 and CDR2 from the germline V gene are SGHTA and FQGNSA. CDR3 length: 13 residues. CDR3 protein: CASSLSRVDEQFF. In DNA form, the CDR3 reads TGTGCCAGCAGCTTAAGCAGGGTCGATGAGCAGTTCTTC. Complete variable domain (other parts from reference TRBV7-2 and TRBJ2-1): GAGVSQSPSNKVTEKGKDVELRCDPISGHTALYWYRQSLGQGLEFLIYFQGNSAPDKSGLPSDRFSAERTGGSVSTLTIQRTQQEDSAVYLCASSLSRVDEQFFGPGTRLTVL.

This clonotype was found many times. The CDR3 here is CASSLEEGTYGYTF. Written as DNA, the CDR3 is TGCGCCAGCAGCTTGGAGGAGGGGACCTATGGCTACACCTTC. The chain is built from TRBV5-1 and TRBJ1-2, with TRBD1 as a possible D gene (5 bases). This CDR3 has 14 amino acids. The V end lost 0 bases, the J end lost 4 bases, and 10 bases lay between the germline ends. The germline gives CDR1 SGHRS, CDR2 YFSETQ. The entire variable domain, with the rest obtained from reference TRBV5-1 and TRBJ1-2, is as follows: KAGVTQTPRYLIKTRGQQVTLSCSPISGHRSVSWYQQTPGQGLQFLFEYFSETQRNKGNFPGRFSGRQFSNSRSEMNVSTLELGDSALYLCASSLEEGTYGYTFGSGTRLTVV.

The CDR3 coding sequence is TGTGCCAGCAGCTTAGAGGGACAGACAGGGGCCAACGTCCTGACTTTC. As protein: CASSLEGQTGANVLTF. This chain joins TRBV11-2 and TRBJ2-6; 7 nucleotides line up with TRBD1. The germline V gene encodes CDR1 SGHAT and CDR2 FQNNGV. V trimming: 0 bases; J trimming: 4 bases; junction bases outside the gene matches: 3. The CDR3 spans 16 residues.

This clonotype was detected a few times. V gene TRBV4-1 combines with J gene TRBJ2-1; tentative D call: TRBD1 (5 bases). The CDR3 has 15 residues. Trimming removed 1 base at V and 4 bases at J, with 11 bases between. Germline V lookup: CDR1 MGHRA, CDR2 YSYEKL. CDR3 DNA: TGCGCCAGCAGCCAAGCAGGACAACCGTACAATGAGCAGTTCTTC. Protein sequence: CASSQAGQPYNEQFF.

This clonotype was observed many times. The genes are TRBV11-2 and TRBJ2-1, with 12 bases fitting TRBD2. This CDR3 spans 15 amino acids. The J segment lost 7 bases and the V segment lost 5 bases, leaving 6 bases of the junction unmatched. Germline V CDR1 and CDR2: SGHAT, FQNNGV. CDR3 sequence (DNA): TGTGCCAGCAGCCCACGGACTAGCGGGGCGAATGAGCAGTTCTTC. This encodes CASSPRTSGANEQFF.

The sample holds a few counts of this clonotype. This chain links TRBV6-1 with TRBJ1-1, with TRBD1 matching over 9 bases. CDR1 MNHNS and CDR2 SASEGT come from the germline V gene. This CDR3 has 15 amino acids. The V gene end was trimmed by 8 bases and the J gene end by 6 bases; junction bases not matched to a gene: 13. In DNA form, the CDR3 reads TGTGCCAGCGCTATACAGACAGGGGGTAGGGCTGAAGCTTTCTTT. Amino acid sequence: CASAIQTGGRAEAFF.

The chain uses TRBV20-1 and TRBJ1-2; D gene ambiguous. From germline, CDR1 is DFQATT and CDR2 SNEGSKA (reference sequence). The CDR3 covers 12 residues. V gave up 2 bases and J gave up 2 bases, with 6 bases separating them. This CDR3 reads CSARPLNYGYTF. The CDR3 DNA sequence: TGCAGTGCTAGACCCCTCAACTATGGCTACACCTTC.

The CDR3 sequence is CASSLVSSGPTDTQYF. In DNA, the CDR3 is TGTGCCAGCAGCTTAGTCTCTAGCGGACCTACAGATACGCAGTATTTT. The J gene is TRBJ2-3, the V gene TRBV7-2; 7 bases fit TRBD2. Germline V CDR1 and CDR2: SGHTA, FQGNSA. The V segment lost 1 base and the J segment 3 bases; nucleotides outside the gene matches: 7. The CDR3 loop spans 16 amino acids. Together with reference TRBV7-2 and TRBJ2-3, the CDR3 gives the full variable domain: GAGVSQSPSNKVTEKGKDVELRCDPISGHTALYWYRQSLGQGLEFLIYFQGNSAPDKSGLPSDRFSAERTGGSVSTLTIQRTQQEDSAVYLCASSLVSSGPTDTQYFGPGTRLTVL.

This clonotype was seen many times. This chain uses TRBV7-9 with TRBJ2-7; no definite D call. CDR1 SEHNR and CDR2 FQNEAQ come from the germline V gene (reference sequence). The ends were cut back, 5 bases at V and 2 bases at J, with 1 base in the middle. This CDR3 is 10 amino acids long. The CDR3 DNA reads TGTGCCAGCAGCCCCTACGAGCAGTACTTC. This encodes CASSPYEQYF.

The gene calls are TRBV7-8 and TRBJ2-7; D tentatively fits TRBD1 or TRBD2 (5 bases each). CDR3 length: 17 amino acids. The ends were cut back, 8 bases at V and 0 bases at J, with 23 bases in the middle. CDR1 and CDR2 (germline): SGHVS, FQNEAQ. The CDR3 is CASSLWDRASASYEQYF. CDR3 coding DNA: TGTGCCAGCTCACTCTGGGACCGAGCATCGGCCTCCTACGAGCAGTACTTC. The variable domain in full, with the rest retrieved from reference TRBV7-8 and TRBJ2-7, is GAGVSQSPRYKVAKRGQDVALRCDPISGHVSLFWYQQALGQGPEFLTYFQNEAQLDKSGLPSDRFFAERPEGSVSTLKIQRTQQEDSAVYLCASSLWDRASASYEQYFGPGTRLTVT.